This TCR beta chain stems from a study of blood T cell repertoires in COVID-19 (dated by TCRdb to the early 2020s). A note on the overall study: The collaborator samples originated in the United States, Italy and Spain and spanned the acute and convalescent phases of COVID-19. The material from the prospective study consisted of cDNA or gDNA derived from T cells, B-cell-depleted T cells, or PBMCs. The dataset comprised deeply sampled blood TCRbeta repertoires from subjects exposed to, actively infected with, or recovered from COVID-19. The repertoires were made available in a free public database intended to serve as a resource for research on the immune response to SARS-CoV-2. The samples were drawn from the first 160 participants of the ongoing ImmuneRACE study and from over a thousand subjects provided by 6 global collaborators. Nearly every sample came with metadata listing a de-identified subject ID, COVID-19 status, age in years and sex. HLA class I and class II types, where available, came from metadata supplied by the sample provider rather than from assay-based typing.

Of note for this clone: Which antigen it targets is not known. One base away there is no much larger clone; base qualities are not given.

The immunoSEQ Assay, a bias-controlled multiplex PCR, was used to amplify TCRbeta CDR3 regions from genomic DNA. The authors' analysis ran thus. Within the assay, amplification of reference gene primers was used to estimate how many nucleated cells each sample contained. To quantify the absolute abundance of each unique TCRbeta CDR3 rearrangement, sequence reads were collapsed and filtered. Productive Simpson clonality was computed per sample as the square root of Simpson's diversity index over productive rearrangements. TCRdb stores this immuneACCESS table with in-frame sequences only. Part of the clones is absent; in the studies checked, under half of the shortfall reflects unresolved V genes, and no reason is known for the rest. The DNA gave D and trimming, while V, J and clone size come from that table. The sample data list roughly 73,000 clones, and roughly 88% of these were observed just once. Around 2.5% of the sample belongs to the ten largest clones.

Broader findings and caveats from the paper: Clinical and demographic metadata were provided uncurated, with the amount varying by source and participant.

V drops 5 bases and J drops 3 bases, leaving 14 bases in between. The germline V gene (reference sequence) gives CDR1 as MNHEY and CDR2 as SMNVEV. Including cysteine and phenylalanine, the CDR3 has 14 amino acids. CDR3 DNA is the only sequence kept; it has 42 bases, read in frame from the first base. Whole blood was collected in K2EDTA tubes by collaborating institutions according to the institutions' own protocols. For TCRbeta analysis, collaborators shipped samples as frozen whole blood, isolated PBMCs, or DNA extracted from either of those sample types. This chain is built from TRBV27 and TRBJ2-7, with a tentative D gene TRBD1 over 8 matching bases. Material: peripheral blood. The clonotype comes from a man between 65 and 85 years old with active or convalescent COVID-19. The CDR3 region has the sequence CASSLQGGNYEQYF. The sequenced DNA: TGTGCCAGCAGTCTACAGGGGGGGAACTACGAGCAGTACTTC.